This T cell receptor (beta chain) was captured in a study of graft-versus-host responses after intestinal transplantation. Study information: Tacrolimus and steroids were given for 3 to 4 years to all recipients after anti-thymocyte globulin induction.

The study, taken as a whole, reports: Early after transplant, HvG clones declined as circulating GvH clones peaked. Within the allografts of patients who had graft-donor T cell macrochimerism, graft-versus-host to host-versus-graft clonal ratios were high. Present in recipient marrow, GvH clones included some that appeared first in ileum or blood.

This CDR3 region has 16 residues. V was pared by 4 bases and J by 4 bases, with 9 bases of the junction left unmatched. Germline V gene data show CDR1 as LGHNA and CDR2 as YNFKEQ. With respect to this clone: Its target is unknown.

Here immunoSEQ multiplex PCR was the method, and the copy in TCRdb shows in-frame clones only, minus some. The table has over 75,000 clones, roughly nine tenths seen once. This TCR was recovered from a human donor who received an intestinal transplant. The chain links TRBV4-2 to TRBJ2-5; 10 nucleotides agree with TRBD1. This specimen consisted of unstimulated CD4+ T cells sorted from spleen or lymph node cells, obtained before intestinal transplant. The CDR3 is CASSLSLRTGGETQYF. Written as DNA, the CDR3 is TGTGCCAGCAGCCTCTCCCTTCGGACAGGGGGAGAGACCCAGTACTTC.